Given below is one T cell receptor beta chain in context. The CDR3 runs 13 residues. Germline CDR1 MGHRA, CDR2 YSYEKL. J lost 3 bases, V lost 5 bases, and 3 bases had no gene match. These data come from a study of cytomegalovirus exposure and HLA in healthy donors. Using immunoSEQ multiplex PCR, the repertoire was profiled, and TCRdb retains in-frame clones only, with some absent. The table lists about 110,000 clones, about nine tenths of them singletons. This sequence originates from a woman aged 18 to 35 in good health and CMV-seropositive. Sequences were obtained from PBMCs. This chain uses TRBV4-1 with TRBJ2-5; the match to TRBD1 covers 7 bases. The CDR3 DNA reads as TGCGCCAGCAGCGCAGGACAGGAAGAGACCCAGTACTTC. It codes for CASSAGQEETQYF.